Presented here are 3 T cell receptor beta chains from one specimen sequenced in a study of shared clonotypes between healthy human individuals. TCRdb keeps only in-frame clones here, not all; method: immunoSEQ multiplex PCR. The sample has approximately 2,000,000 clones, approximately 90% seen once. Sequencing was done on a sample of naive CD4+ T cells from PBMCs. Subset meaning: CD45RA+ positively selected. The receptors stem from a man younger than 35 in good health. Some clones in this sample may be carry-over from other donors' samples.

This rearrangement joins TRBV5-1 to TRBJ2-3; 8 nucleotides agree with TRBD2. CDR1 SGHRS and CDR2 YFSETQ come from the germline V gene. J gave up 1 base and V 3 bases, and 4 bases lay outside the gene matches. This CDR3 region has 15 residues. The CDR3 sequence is CASSSSGRRTDTQYF. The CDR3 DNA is TGCGCCAGCAGCTCCAGCGGGAGACGCACAGATACGCAGTATTTT.

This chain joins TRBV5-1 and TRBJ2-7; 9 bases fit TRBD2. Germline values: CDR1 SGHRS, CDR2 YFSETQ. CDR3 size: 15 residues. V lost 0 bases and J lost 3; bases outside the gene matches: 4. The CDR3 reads CASSLGTSAFYEQYF. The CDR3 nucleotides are TGCGCCAGCAGCTTGGGGACTAGCGCTTTCTACGAGCAGTACTTC. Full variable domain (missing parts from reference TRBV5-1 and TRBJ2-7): KAGVTQTPRYLIKTRGQQVTLSCSPISGHRSVSWYQQTPGQGLQFLFEYFSETQRNKGNFPGRFSGRQFSNSRSEMNVSTLELGDSALYLCASSLGTSAFYEQYFGPGTRLTVT.

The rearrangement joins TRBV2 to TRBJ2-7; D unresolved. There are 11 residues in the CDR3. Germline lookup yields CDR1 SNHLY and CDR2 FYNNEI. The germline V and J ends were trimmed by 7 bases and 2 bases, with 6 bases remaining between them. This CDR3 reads CASTVAYEQYF. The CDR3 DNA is TGTGCCAGCACCGTCGCCTACGAGCAGTACTTC. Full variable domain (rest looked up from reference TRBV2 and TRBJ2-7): EPEVTQTPSHQVTQMGQEVILRCVPISNHLYFYWYRQILGQKVEFLVSFYNNEISEKSEIFDDQFSVERPDGSNFTLKIRSTKLEDSAMYFCASTVAYEQYFGPGTRLTVT.